Listed below are T cell receptor beta chains from one sample, sequenced in a study of T cell responses to AZD1222 COVID-19 vaccine. The repertoire was sequenced with immunoSEQ multiplex PCR; TCRdb's copy has only in-frame clones and lacks some. Among just over 60,000 clones listed, 76% were seen once. The material sequenced was peripheral blood, taken on day 0 of AZD1222 vaccination. Receptors originate from an adult in good health. Each CDR3 is given with its conserved first and last residue. Fields, in order: V gene, D gene, CDR3 protein. The D gene is left open where the match is weak.

V: TRBV19; D: .; CDR3: CASSIARVVNTEAFF
V: TRBV4-3; D: .; CDR3: CTSSQDTLSGFEAFF
V: TRBV9; D: .; CDR3: CASSVYDGGNTIYF
V: TRBV7-6; D: .; CDR3: CASSPQGIRGGNTIYF
V: TRBV6-5; D: .; CDR3: CASSYTSTDTQYF
V: TRBV2; D: .; CDR3: CASSEGGTGGYGYTF
V: TRBV4-3; D: .; CDR3: CASSFVTGELFF
V: TRBV6-6; D: .; CDR3: CASRAVYF
V: TRBV28; D: .; CDR3: CASSSTGTLYGYTF
V: TRBV4-3; D: .; CDR3: CASSQDWSEKAQYF
V: TRBV7-9; D: .; CDR3: CASSRGRSPLHF
V: TRBV30; D: .; CDR3: CAWSLWMNTEAFF
V: TRBV5-1; D: TRBD1; CDR3: CASSLRQGEGDEQFF
V: TRBV6-5; D: .; CDR3: CASSSDPSSYNEQFF
V: TRBV13; D: .; CDR3: CASSLGAASYNSPLHF
V: TRBV27; D: .; CDR3: CATWSNGPYGYTF
V: TRBV7-9; D: TRBD1; CDR3: CASSSRTGAETQYF
V: TRBV11-1; D: TRBD1; CDR3: CASSDRGSGDEQFF
V: TRBV7-8; D: .; CDR3: CASSLHYTQYF
V: TRBV5-6; D: .; CDR3: CASSLRGSANYGYTF
V: TRBV7-2; D: TRBD2; CDR3: CASSDSTSGGKNEQFF
V: TRBV4-3; D: .; CDR3: CASSQDVISGNTIYF
V: TRBV10-3; D: TRBD2; CDR3: CAISRTSGGLNEQFF
V: TRBV6-5; D: TRBD1; CDR3: CASSFSGTGLNTEAFF
V: TRBV3-1/TRBV3-2; D: .; CDR3: CASSQGTISQPQHF
V: TRBV4-3; D: .; CDR3: CASSQDRGGRDDYSPLHF
V: TRBV28; D: .; CDR3: CASSYPGRGYTF
V: TRBV9; D: .; CDR3: CASGDSYTF
V: TRBV11-3; D: .; CDR3: CASSPSRGADTQYF
V: TRBV5-5; D: .; CDR3: CASSLAPDRGKGGETQYF